A single sample gave rise to the 32 T cell receptor beta chains below, sequenced in a study of T cell changes during pregnancy in multiple sclerosis. Sequenced by immunoSEQ multiplex PCR; TCRdb stores in-frame clones only, minus some. The sample has about 54,000 clones; about nine tenths are singletons. The source was peripheral blood, collected after pregnancy. The origin of the receptors is a female donor in good health, enrolled as a control in a pregnancy study.

The V gene is TRBV11-3, the J gene TRBJ2-5, with D unclear. V was clipped by 0 bases and J by 5 bases, with 7 bases between them. The germline gives CDR1 SGHNT, CDR2 YENEEA. There are 13 residues in the CDR3. This CDR3 is CASSLDQEETQYF. CDR3 nucleotide sequence: TGTGCCAGCAGCTTAGATCAAGAGGAGACCCAGTACTTC.

This sequence joins TRBV6-5 and TRBJ1-6; a possible D gene is TRBD1 (5 bases). The CDR3 length is 16 residues. Trimming pared 0 bases from V and 3 bases from J, leaving 9 bases between. Germline V CDR1 and CDR2: MNHEY, SVGAGI. CDR3 DNA sequence: TGTGCCAGCAGTTACTCAGGGGCTAACTATAATTCACCCCTCCACTTT. It yields the protein CASSYSGANYNSPLHF.

This chain joins TRBV5-1 and TRBJ1-2; D gene ambiguous. Germline values: CDR1 SGHRS, CDR2 YFSETQ. The V end was cut by 1 base, the J end by 5 bases, with 12 bases between. The CDR3 runs to 14 residues. CDR3 loop: CASSLRSAEYGYTF. The CDR3 DNA reads TGCGCCAGCAGCTTGAGATCAGCGGAGTATGGCTACACCTTC.

This rearrangement joins TRBV10-3 to TRBJ2-3; 10 bases align to TRBD1. V shed 7 bases and J 4 bases; nucleotides not matched to a gene: 5. This CDR3 region has 14 residues. Looked up from germline, CDR1 is ENHRY and CDR2 is SYGVKD. CDR3 sequence reads: CAITLGQGSDTQYF. The DNA for the CDR3 is TGTGCCATCACTCTGGGACAGGGGTCAGATACGCAGTATTTT.

The chain recombines TRBV4-1 with TRBJ1-2; D possibly corresponds to TRBD1 (6 bases). The germline CDR1 and CDR2 sequences are MGHRA and YSYEKL. The CDR3 sequence is 15 residues long. Trimming stripped 4 bases from V and 0 bases from J, with 12 bases between. The CDR3 sequence: CASSPGQQTNYGYTF. In nucleotides, the CDR3 is TGCGCCAGCAGCCCTGGACAGCAAACTAACTATGGCTACACCTTC.

CDR3 bases: TGTGCCAGCAGCCAATCAAGCGGGGGGGCCGGAGAGACCCAGTACTTC. Encoded protein: CASSQSSGGAGETQYF. This chain connects TRBV4-2 to TRBJ2-5; 10 bases fit TRBD2. Germline CDR1 LGHNA, CDR2 YNFKEQ. The trim removed 2 bases at V and 4 bases at J, leaving 7 bases unmatched. There are 16 residues in the CDR3.

The chain employs TRBV5-1 and TRBJ2-5; D not resolved. The CDR3 consists of 13 residues. V was pared by 0 bases and J by 6 bases, with 9 bases between. Germline V gene sequence: CDR1 SGHRS, CDR2 YFSETQ. CDR3 loop: CASSLAAQQTQYF. The CDR3 DNA is TGCGCCAGCAGCTTGGCCGCGCAACAGACCCAGTACTTC.

The V call is TRBV4-3, the J call TRBJ1-3; unclear D gene. The CDR3 covers 17 residues. Trimming took off 0 bases at V and 0 bases at J, with 12 bases between the two ends. Germline CDR1 reads LGHNA; CDR2 reads YSLEER. The CDR3 protein is CASSQDRSRNSGNTIYF. As DNA, the CDR3 is TGCGCCAGCAGCCAAGATCGTAGTCGTAACTCTGGAAACACCATATATTTT.

The chain has TRBV19 and TRBJ2-3, with a possible D match to TRBD2 (6 bases). There are 15 residues in the CDR3. Germline lookup yields CDR1 LNHDA and CDR2 SQIVND (reference sequence). Trimming left V 3 bases short and J 2 bases short, with 12 bases between. The CDR3 bases are TGTGCCAGTAGTATGTTCGGGAGATACACAGATACGCAGTATTTT. It encodes CASSMFGRYTDTQYF.

CDR3 amino acids: CASSPGTVNDEQFF. The CDR3 region has the DNA TGTGCCAGCAGCCCGGGGACAGTAAATGATGAGCAGTTCTTC. The chain joins TRBV7-9 to TRBJ2-1; 7 nucleotides line up with TRBD1. The germline gives CDR1 SEHNR, CDR2 FQNEAQ (reference sequence). With V trimmed by 5 bases and J by 8 bases, 9 bases remained unmatched. This CDR3 spans 14 amino acids.

This sequence joins TRBV6-4 and TRBJ1-1, with a possible D match to TRBD1 (5 bases). Germline V lookup: CDR1 MRHNA, CDR2 SNTAGT. The CDR3 totals 14 residues. The V and J ends lost 2 bases and 5 bases respectively, with 12 bases between them. CDR3 sequence (DNA): TGTGCCAGCAGTGACGGGACTGAAAGAACTGAAGCTTTCTTT. It specifies CASSDGTERTEAFF.

With regard to this clone: A junction boundary mismatches the germline segment, possibly from a read error. This chain uses TRBV10-3 with TRBJ1-1; 8 bases line up with TRBD1. Germline V CDR1 and CDR2: ENHRY, SYGVKD. This CDR3 has 12 residues. CDR3 amino acids: CAISLGQGETFF. CDR3 nucleotide sequence: TGTGCCATCAGCCTAGGACAGGGTGAAACTTTCTTT.

This sequence joins TRBV9 and TRBJ1-5; maybe TRBD1 (5 bases). The CDR3 spans 16 residues. V gave up 3 bases and J gave up 2 bases, with 15 bases separating them. Germline loops: CDR1 SGDLS, CDR2 YYNGEE. CDR3 residues: CASSERGGFGNQPQHF. The CDR3 DNA reads TGTGCCAGCAGCGAAAGGGGAGGGTTCGGCAATCAGCCCCAGCATTTT.

The chain has TRBV5-1 and TRBJ2-2, with TRBD1 as a possible D gene (5 bases). Looked up from germline, CDR1 is SGHRS and CDR2 is YFSETQ. CDR3 length: 15 amino acids. V gave up 0 bases and J gave up 1 base, with 7 bases separating them. CDR3 nucleotide sequence: TGCGCCAGCAGCTTGGAGACAGTGAACACCGGGGAGCTGTTTTTT. This sequence encodes CASSLETVNTGELFF.

This rearrangement joins TRBV7-9 to TRBJ1-3, with unresolved D. The V and J ends lost 5 bases and 7 bases respectively, with 21 bases between them. Germline assignment: CDR1 SEHNR and CDR2 FQNEAQ (reference sequence). CDR3 size: 16 residues. CDR3 residues: CASSPPGSLIRNTIYF. The CDR3 nucleotides read TGTGCCAGCAGCCCGCCCGGGTCCCTTATCCGGAACACCATATATTTT.

This clone is a singleton in its sample. The rearrangement joins TRBV5-4 to TRBJ1-4; 9 nucleotides match TRBD1. Germline V CDR1 and CDR2: SGHNT, YYREEE (reference sequence). The CDR3 runs to 15 residues. Trimming cost V 5 bases and J 5 bases; bases outside gene matches: 7. The CDR3 protein is CASRSGQGRNEKLFF. In nucleotides, the CDR3 is TGTGCCAGCAGGTCGGGACAGGGAAGGAATGAAAAACTGTTTTTT.

This chain uses TRBV11-2 with TRBJ2-7; 9 nucleotides line up with TRBD1. V was pared by 5 bases and J by 2 bases, with 1 base of the junction left unmatched. The CDR3 spans 13 residues. Germline CDR1 is SGHAT and CDR2 is FQNNGV. CDR3 region: CASSRDRAYEQYF. DNA of the CDR3: TGTGCCAGCAGCCGGGACAGGGCCTACGAGCAGTACTTC.

DNA of the CDR3: TGCGCCAGCAGCTTGACCGGGAGTACAGATACGCAGTATTTT. As protein: CASSLTGSTDTQYF. The rearrangement uses TRBV5-1 and TRBJ2-3, with TRBD2 as a possible D gene (6 bases). Germline V gene data show CDR1 as SGHRS and CDR2 as YFSETQ. The ends were cut back, 1 base at V and 3 bases at J, with 9 bases in the middle. The CDR3 covers 14 residues.

This rearrangement joins TRBV6-5 to TRBJ2-7, with D perhaps TRBD2 (6 bases). Looked up from germline, CDR1 is MNHEY and CDR2 is SVGAGI. This CDR3 is 15 amino acids long. V dropped 7 bases and J dropped 3 bases, with 19 bases sitting between them. DNA for the CDR3: TGTGCCAGCACTAGGGGCCTGGGAGGTATCTACGAGCAGTACTTC. This codes for CASTRGLGGIYEQYF.

This clone was counted between two and nine times. The genes are TRBV4-1 and TRBJ2-1, with D possibly TRBD1 on 6 matching bases. The V end lost 3 bases, the J end lost 6 bases, and 21 bases lay between the germline ends. The CDR3 runs 17 residues. Per the germline V gene, CDR1 is MGHRA and CDR2 is YSYEKL. CDR3 region: CASSQAQQGSNFNEQFF. DNA of the CDR3: TGCGCCAGCAGCCAGGCCCAACAGGGCTCCAATTTCAATGAGCAGTTCTTC.

V usage is TRBV11-2 and J usage is TRBJ2-2, with D perhaps TRBD1 (6 bases). Trimming took 5 bases from V and 3 from J, leaving 16 bases between them. CDR1 and CDR2 (germline): SGHAT, FQNNGV. This CDR3 has 16 amino acids. CDR3 coding DNA: TGTGCCAGCAGCGCCAGCAGGGGCGTGGACACCGGGGAGCTGTTTTTT. It specifies CASSASRGVDTGELFF. Complete variable domain (other parts from reference TRBV11-2 and TRBJ2-2): EAGVAQSPRYKIIEKRQSVAFWCNPISGHATLYWYQQILGQGPKLLIQFQNNGVVDDSQLPKDRFSAERLKGVDSTLKIQPAKLEDSAVYLCASSASRGVDTGELFFGEGSRLTVL.

V usage is TRBV7-6 and J usage is TRBJ2-1; possible D gene TRBD2, 6 bases. The CDR3 contains 16 residues. With 5 bases removed from V and 7 bases from J, the gap between germline ends came to 21 bases. Germline values: CDR1 SGHVS, CDR2 FNYEAQ. CDR3 loop: CASSRSGDFAGNEQFF. CDR3 DNA sequence: TGTGCCAGCAGCCGTAGCGGAGACTTCGCGGGGAATGAGCAGTTCTTC.

The J gene is TRBJ1-2, the V gene TRBV6-5; the D is unclear. Germline assignment: CDR1 MNHEY and CDR2 SVGAGI. The length of the CDR3 is 13 residues. V lost 0 bases and J lost 8, with 10 bases in between. DNA of the CDR3: TGTGCCAGCAGTTACTCGAAAATGGAGGGCTACACCTTC. Encoded protein: CASSYSKMEGYTF.

This chain uses TRBV5-1 with TRBJ2-6; 7 bases match TRBD1. With V trimmed by 4 bases and J by 0 bases, 7 bases remained unmatched. From germline, CDR1 is SGHRS and CDR2 YFSETQ. The CDR3 is 17 amino acids. CDR3 protein: CASSPGTESSGANVLTF. CDR3 in DNA: TGCGCCAGCAGCCCCGGGACAGAGAGCTCTGGGGCCAACGTCCTGACTTTC.

This chain uses TRBV5-6 with TRBJ1-4, with a tentative D call TRBD1 (6 bases). The CDR3 is 14 residues long. Germline-derived CDR1 and CDR2 are SGHDT and YYEEEE. Trimming shortened V by 4 bases and J by 3 bases, and 10 bases separated the two germline ends. CDR3 DNA: TGTGCCAGCAGCGCCAGGGGCCCTAATGAAAAACTGTTTTTT. Translation: CASSARGPNEKLFF.

This clone occurred a few times. This chain joins TRBV5-1 and TRBJ1-6; a weak D match, TRBD1 (6 bases). Deletions cut 4 bases from V and 7 bases from J, with 12 bases between. Germline CDR1 is SGHRS and CDR2 is YFSETQ. This CDR3 spans 14 amino acids. CDR3 DNA sequence: TGCGCCAGCAGCCCGAGGGGGATGAATTCACCCCTCCACTTT. Its translation is CASSPRGMNSPLHF.

This rearrangement joins TRBV19 to TRBJ1-1; 8 bases are a match to TRBD1. Germline CDR1 is LNHDA and CDR2 is SQIVND (reference sequence). V dropped 5 bases and J dropped 4; count of bases not matched to a gene: 9. The CDR3 length is 15 residues. CDR3 sequence: CASSGGQGRSTEAFF. The CDR3 DNA follows: TGTGCCAGTAGTGGAGGACAGGGAAGGAGCACTGAAGCTTTCTTT.

Relative to its sample, this clone is medium-sized. The V and J genes are TRBV6-1 and TRBJ2-1; 11 nucleotides match TRBD2. The V segment lost 3 bases and the J segment 7 bases; nucleotides outside the gene matches: 5. The germline V gene has CDR1 MNHNS and CDR2 SASEGT. CDR3 size: 15 residues. CDR3 sequence: CASSDLSGGVNEQFF. The DNA of the CDR3 is TGTGCCAGCAGTGATCTTAGCGGGGGGGTGAATGAGCAGTTCTTC.

The chain is built from TRBV7-2 and TRBJ2-7; 8 bases line up with TRBD2. CDR1 and CDR2 (germline): SGHTA, FQGNSA. Germline trimming cut 1 base from V and 5 bases from J; bases unmatched to any gene: 7. The CDR3 extends over 15 amino acids. The CDR3 DNA is TGTGCCAGCAGCTTAGAAGGCGGGAGGACCCACGAGCAGTACTTC. Its translation is CASSLEGGRTHEQYF.

This clone has only one observation. CDR3 region: CASSWRASGTTDTQYF. The CDR3 region has the DNA TGTGCCAGCAGCTGGAGGGCTAGCGGGACCACAGATACGCAGTATTTT. The chain couples TRBV5-8 to TRBJ2-3; 9 bases fit TRBD2. Per germline, CDR1 SGHTS and CDR2 YDEGEE. The CDR3 runs to 16 residues. V shed 3 bases, J shed 2 bases, and the junction held 7 bases outside the gene matches.

This clone has only one observation. The chain carries TRBV30 and TRBJ2-5, with D maybe TRBD2 (6 bases). Germline V gene lookup returns CDR1 GTSNPN and CDR2 SVGIG (reference sequence). V shed 3 bases and J shed 5 bases, with 19 bases lying between them. CDR3 length equals 15 residues. DNA of the CDR3: TGTGCCTGGAGCAATGGGCCTAGCGCGGGGGAGACCCAGTACTTC. It specifies CAWSNGPSAGETQYF.

The chain employs TRBV4-3 and TRBJ2-3; D is possibly TRBD2 (5 bases). Germline V CDR1 and CDR2: LGHNA, YSLEER. CDR3 length: 14 amino acids. V was shortened by 0 bases and J by 8 bases, with 12 bases between the two germline ends. The CDR3 spells CASSQDTSRGTQYF. CDR3 bases: TGCGCCAGCAGCCAAGATACTTCCCGGGGTACGCAGTATTTT.